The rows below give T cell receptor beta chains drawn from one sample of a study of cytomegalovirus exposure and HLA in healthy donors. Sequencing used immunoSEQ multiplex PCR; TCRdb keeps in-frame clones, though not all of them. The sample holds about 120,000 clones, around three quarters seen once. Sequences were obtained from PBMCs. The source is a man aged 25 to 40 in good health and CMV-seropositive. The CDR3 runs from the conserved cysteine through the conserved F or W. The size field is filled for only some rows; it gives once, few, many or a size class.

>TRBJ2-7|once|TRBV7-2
CASSLKREGQSEQYF
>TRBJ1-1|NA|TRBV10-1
CANKDRGRGTGNTEAFF
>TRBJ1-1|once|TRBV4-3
CASSHPEGTEAFF
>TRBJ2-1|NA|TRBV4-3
CASSPLGTRSYNEQFF
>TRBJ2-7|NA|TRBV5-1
CASSLSGVSYEQYF
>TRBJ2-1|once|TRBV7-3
CASSLYTGLYNEQFF
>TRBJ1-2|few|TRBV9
CASSPRSGQGYGYTF
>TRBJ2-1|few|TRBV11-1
CASSSLAGGYNEQFF
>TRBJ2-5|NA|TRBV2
CATGGQGQETQYF
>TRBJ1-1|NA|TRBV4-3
CASRQERVLNTEAFF
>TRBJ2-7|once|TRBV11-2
CASSGKRTYEQYF
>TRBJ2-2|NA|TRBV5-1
CASSTGTEGTGELFF
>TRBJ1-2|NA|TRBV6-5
CASRSPRGEDYGYTF
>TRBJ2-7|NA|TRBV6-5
CASSSGGWYEQYF
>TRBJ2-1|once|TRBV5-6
CASSSISGRTDEQFF
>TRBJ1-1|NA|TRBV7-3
CASSPGRQGSTEAFF
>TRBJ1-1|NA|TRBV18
CASSPLTGKPEAFF
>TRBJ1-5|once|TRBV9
CASSKDSFAQPQHF
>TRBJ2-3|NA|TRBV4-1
CASSQRGTSGIGDTQYF
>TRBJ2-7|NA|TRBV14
CASSPGYEQYF
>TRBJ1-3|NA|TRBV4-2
CASSQVATESSGNTIYF
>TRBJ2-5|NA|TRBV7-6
CASSLKAGGGFQYF
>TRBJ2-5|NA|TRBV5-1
CASSFSGEETQYF
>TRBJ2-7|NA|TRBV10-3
CAIRSGGAYEQYF
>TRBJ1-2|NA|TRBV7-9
CASSLAEVVFSSNYGYTF
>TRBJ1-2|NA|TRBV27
CASVKTGGGGYTF
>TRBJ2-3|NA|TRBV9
CASTLAGTTDTQYF
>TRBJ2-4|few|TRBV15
CATSTDRLAKNIQYF
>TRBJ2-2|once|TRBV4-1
CASSPRRVGELFF
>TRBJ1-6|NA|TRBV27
CASSGPGGPLHF
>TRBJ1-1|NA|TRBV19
CASINGQAQIREAFF
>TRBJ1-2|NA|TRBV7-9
CASSSGGKLNYGYTF
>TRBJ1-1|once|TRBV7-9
CSSSHGSGRSYTNTEAFF
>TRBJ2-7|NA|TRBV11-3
CASSRGSYEQYF
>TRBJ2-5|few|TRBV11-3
CASRWDRVETQYF
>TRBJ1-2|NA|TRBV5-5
CASSLSGGAVGYTF
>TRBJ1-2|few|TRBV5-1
CASSLVLGGGGYTF
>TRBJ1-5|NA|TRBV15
CATSLRGAVARSNQPQHF
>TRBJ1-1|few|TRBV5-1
CASSLSWDSEAFF
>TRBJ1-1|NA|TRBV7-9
CASSLGSSRDTEAFF
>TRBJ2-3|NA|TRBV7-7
CASSLEGASDTQYF
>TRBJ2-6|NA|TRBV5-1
CASSLQATGANVLTF
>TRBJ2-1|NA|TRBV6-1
CASSEAGGHNEQFF
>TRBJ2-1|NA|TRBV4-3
CASSQLRTSGSWYEQFF
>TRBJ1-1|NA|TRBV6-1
CASSETGATEAFF